This entry is about one TCR beta chain. The data are from a study of blood T cell repertoires in COVID-19. Study details: COVID-19 samples from acute and convalescent phases originated in the United States, Italy and Spain. The cDNA or gDNA used as material had been derived from T cells, B-cell-depleted T cells, or PBMCs.

Under the authors' procedure: Using reference gene primer amplification, nucleated cell counts were estimated. Sequencing used immunoSEQ multiplex PCR; TCRdb keeps in-frame clones, though not all of them. From that table come the V and J calls and clone size; the DNA was used to work out D and trimming. The sample holds approximately 210,000 clones, roughly 94% seen once. V lost 6 bases to trimming and J lost 5 bases, with 19 bases between them. This CDR3 comprises 15 residues. Germline V CDR1 and CDR2: GTSNPN, SVGIG (reference sequence). The gene calls are TRBV30 and TRBJ2-2; D not certain. The sequence was collected from a man under 40 with acute or convalescent COVID-19. Material: peripheral blood. The CDR3 loop is CACTYGGLVTGELFF. CDR3 DNA sequence: TGTGCCTGCACCTACGGCGGCTTAGTGACCGGGGAGCTGTTTTTT.